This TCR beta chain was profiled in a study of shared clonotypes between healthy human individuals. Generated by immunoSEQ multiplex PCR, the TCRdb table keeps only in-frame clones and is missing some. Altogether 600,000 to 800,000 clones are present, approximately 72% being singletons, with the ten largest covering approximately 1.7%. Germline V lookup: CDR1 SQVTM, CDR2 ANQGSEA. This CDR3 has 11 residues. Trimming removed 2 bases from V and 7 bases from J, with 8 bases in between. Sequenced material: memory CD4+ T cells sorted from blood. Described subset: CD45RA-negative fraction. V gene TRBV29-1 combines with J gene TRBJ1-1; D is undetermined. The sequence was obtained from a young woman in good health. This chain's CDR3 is CSVEPGIEAFF. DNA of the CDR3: TGCAGCGTTGAACCCGGGATTGAAGCTTTCTTT.